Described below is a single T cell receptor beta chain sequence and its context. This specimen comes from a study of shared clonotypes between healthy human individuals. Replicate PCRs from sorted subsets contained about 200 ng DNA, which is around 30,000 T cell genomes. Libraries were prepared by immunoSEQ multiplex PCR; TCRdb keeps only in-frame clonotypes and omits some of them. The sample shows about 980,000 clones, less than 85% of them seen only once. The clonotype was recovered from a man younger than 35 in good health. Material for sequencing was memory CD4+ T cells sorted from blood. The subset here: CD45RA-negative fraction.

As DNA, the CDR3 is TGTGCCAGCAGCAAATACGGTGAGCAGTTCTTC. Its translation is CASSKYGEQFF. V usage is TRBV6-5 and J usage is TRBJ2-1; D not certain. V was cut by 6 bases and J by 9 bases, with 9 bases left in between. CDR1 MNHEY and CDR2 SVGAGI come from the germline V gene. This CDR3 has 11 residues.